This T cell receptor beta chain was identified in a study of T-cell memory formation after mild COVID-19. This clonotype has more than one count but fewer than ten. MiXCR, run by TCRdb on the 5' RACE reads, gives a single entry per CDR3 protein. The sample records 400,000 to 450,000 distinct CDR3 sequences, about a sixth being singletons. Sequencing used PBMCs or a T cell subset sorted from them (not recorded which). The sequence came from a man younger than 35 who had mild COVID-19 (a few samples of this study predate the infection). Cell type and time point are not known.

The CDR3 DNA follows: TGCAGTGCTAGAGATCACGAGTTGGGGGCTTACAATGAGCAGTTCTTC. Translated, it gives CSARDHELGAYNEQFF. This chain uses TRBV20-1 with TRBJ2-1, with D possibly matching TRBD1 (6 bases). Germline V gene lookup returns CDR1 DFQATT and CDR2 SNEGSKA (reference sequence). The V end was cut by 0 bases, the J end by 4 bases, with 16 bases between. CDR3 size: 16 residues.